A selection of T cell receptor beta chains follows, all from one sample in a study of cytomegalovirus exposure and HLA in healthy donors. Assay: immunoSEQ multiplex PCR; the TCRdb copy retains only in-frame clones and omits some. The table records around 65,000 clones, around 77% of them present only once. Sequenced: PBMCs. These receptors were collected from a woman aged 25 to 39 in good health and CMV-seronegative. The CDR3 runs from the conserved cysteine through the conserved F or W. A D gene is named only where the DNA matches it firmly. Clone size is stated in some rows and not others, as once, few, many or a class when expanded.

length	V	J	D	size	CDR3	DNA
15	TRBV5-4	TRBJ1-1	-	once	CASTTHARAYTEAFF	TGTGCCAGCACCACTCACGCCAGGGCCTACACTGAAGCTTTCTTT
14	TRBV29-1	TRBJ1-2	TRBD1	-	CSVPRGETGYGYTF	TGCAGCGTTCCTAGGGGGGAGACAGGGTATGGCTACACCTTC
14	TRBV6-1	TRBJ1-6	-	-	CASTPGRGAPPLHF	TGTGCCAGCACCCCGGGGAGGGGCGCCCCCCCCCTCCACTTT
13	TRBV7-8	TRBJ2-7	-	-	CASEGQSSYEQYF	TGTGCCAGCGAAGGACAAAGCTCCTACGAGCAGTACTTC
15	TRBV27	TRBJ1-1	-	-	CASSSIQTAATEAFF	TGTGCCAGCAGTTCGATACAGACAGCCGCAACCGAAGCTTTCTTT
14	TRBV11-3	TRBJ2-2	-	-	CASRGASNTGELFF	TGTGCCAGCCGGGGGGCCTCGAACACCGGGGAGCTGTTTTTT
15	TRBV25-1	TRBJ1-1	-	-	CASSESGLMNTEAFF	TGTGCCAGCAGTGAGTCTGGTCTAATGAACACTGAAGCTTTCTTT
13	TRBV25-1	TRBJ1-5	-	-	CASSESSYQPQHF	TGTGCCAGCAGTGAGTCCAGTTATCAGCCCCAGCATTTT
14	TRBV5-4	TRBJ2-7	-	-	CASSLVQGGYEQYF	TGTGCCAGCAGCTTGGTACAGGGGGGGTACGAGCAGTACTTC
15	TRBV18	TRBJ1-2	TRBD1	-	CASSPGQGANYGYTF	TGTGCCAGCTCACCTGGACAGGGAGCTAACTATGGCTACACCTTC
16	TRBV4-3	TRBJ2-1	TRBD2	-	CASSLSGLAGYNEQFF	TGCGCCAGCAGCTTAAGTGGACTAGCGGGATACAATGAGCAGTTCTTC
14	TRBV28	TRBJ2-7	-	-	CASSLSGNTYEQYF	TGTGCCAGCAGTTTATCGGGGAATACCTACGAGCAGTACTTC
14	TRBV30	TRBJ2-7	TRBD2	once	CAWTSGTSYHEQYF	TGTGCCTGGACCTCCGGGACTAGCTACCACGAGCAGTACTTC
13	TRBV30	TRBJ2-7	-	-	CAWSVSSRYEQYF	TGTGCCTGGAGTGTGTCGTCCAGATACGAGCAGTACTTC
14	TRBV30	TRBJ1-1	TRBD1	-	CAWGTGQGSEGAFF	TGTGCCTGGGGTACGGGACAGGGATCCGAGGGGGCTTTCTTT
14	TRBV11-2	TRBJ2-2	-	-	CASSFSTTTGELFF	TGTGCCAGCAGCTTCTCAACAACAACCGGGGAGCTGTTTTTT
14	TRBV7-6	TRBJ1-3	TRBD1	-	CASSSGQAGNTIYF	TGTGCCAGCAGCTCGGGACAGGCCGGAAACACCATATATTTT
15	TRBV9	TRBJ1-2	TRBD1	-	CASSGLNQGAGGYTF	TGTGCCAGCAGCGGACTAAATCAGGGGGCCGGCGGCTACACCTTC
14	TRBV11-1	TRBJ1-6	TRBD1	-	CASSPRRGYSPLHF	TGTGCCAGCAGCCCCCGCAGGGGGTATTCACCCCTCCACTTT
15	TRBV7-2	TRBJ2-3	TRBD1	-	CASRPGQGLSDTQYF	TGTGCCAGCAGACCGGGACAGGGTCTCTCAGATACGCAGTATTTT
15	TRBV4-1	TRBJ1-1	-	-	CASSQTSAGNTEAFF	TGCGCCAGCAGCCAGACGTCGGCGGGTAACACTGAAGCTTTCTTT
13	TRBV29-1	TRBJ1-2	-	-	CSVADSPNYGYTF	TGCAGCGTTGCGGACAGCCCTAACTATGGCTACACCTTC
12	TRBV7-8	TRBJ2-5	-	-	CASSYTQETQYF	TGTGCCAGCAGCTACACCCAAGAGACCCAGTACTTC
17	TRBV7-9	TRBJ2-1	TRBD2	-	CASSPALAGGPLNEQFF	TGTGCCAGCAGCCCTGCCCTCGCGGGAGGGCCTCTCAATGAGCAGTTCTTC
14	TRBV2	TRBJ1-6	-	-	CASSDRQGDSPLHF	TGTGCCAGCAGTGACCGGCAGGGCGATTCACCCCTCCACTTT
14	TRBV9	TRBJ2-7	TRBD1	-	CASSEQGNFYEQYF	TGTGCCAGCAGCGAACAGGGGAATTTTTACGAGCAGTACTTC
14	TRBV6-6	TRBJ1-5	-	-	CASSPQAGNQPQHF	TGTGCCAGCAGTCCCCAGGCCGGCAATCAGCCCCAGCATTTT
13	TRBV5-6	TRBJ1-2	-	-	CASSFWVGGGYTF	TGTGCCAGCAGCTTCTGGGTCGGCGGTGGCTACACCTTC
14	TRBV5-1	TRBJ2-7	-	-	CASSLGQGSYEQYF	TGCGCCAGCAGCTTGGGTCAGGGCTCCTACGAGCAGTACTTC
16	TRBV7-9	TRBJ1-3	TRBD1	few	CASSPGTGDSGNTIYF	TGTGCCAGCAGCCCCGGGACAGGGGATTCTGGAAACACCATATATTTT
12	TRBV10-3	TRBJ1-2	TRBD1	-	CAISGDSYGYTF	TGTGCCATCAGTGGGGACAGCTATGGCTACACCTTC
14	TRBV6-5	TRBJ2-7	TRBD2	-	CASSHSGRTYEQYF	TGTGCCAGCAGTCATAGCGGGAGGACCTACGAGCAGTACTTC
16	TRBV11-2	TRBJ1-1	-	-	CASRLSLYKEEPEAFF	TGTGCCAGCAGATTGTCCCTTTACAAGGAGGAACCTGAAGCTTTCTTT
14	TRBV10-3	TRBJ1-1	-	-	CAISERQLGTETFF	TGTGCCATCAGTGAGCGGCAGTTGGGCACTGAAACTTTCTTT
16	TRBV4-3	TRBJ2-5	-	-	CASSQHSLAAQETQYF	TGCGCCAGCAGCCAACACTCGTTAGCGGCTCAAGAGACCCAGTACTTC
12	TRBV10-2	TRBJ1-5	-	once	CASKDAYQPQHF	TGCGCCAGCAAAGATGCGTATCAGCCCCAGCATTTT
19	TRBV15	TRBJ2-5	TRBD1	once	CATSTGTGSSWLGEETQYF	TGTGCCACCAGCACCGGGACAGGGTCTTCTTGGTTGGGCGAGGAGACCCAGTACTTC
13	TRBV15	TRBJ2-1	TRBD2	once	CATTALAVNEQFF	TGTGCCACCACCGCACTAGCGGTCAATGAGCAGTTCTTC
14	TRBV7-9	TRBJ1-1	-	-	CASSLLGGDTEAFF	TGTGCCAGCAGCTTACTCGGAGGGGACACTGAAGCTTTCTTT
14	TRBV7-9	TRBJ1-1	TRBD1	-	CASSPRTGGTEAFF	TGTGCCAGCAGCCCTCGGACAGGGGGCACTGAAGCTTTCTTT
14	TRBV30	TRBJ2-1	-	-	CAWSFNRVDNEQFF	TGTGCCTGGAGTTTCAACAGGGTAGACAATGAGCAGTTCTTC
15	TRBV13	TRBJ2-7	TRBD2	-	CASSPGLAGPYEQYF	TGTGCCAGCAGCCCGGGACTAGCGGGCCCCTACGAGCAGTACTTC
20	TRBV30	TRBJ2-6	-	-	CAWPCSYLEGAASGANVLTF	TGTGCCTGGCCCTGCAGCTATCTAGAGGGTGCGGCCTCTGGGGCCAACGTCCTGACTTTC
12	TRBV6-4	TRBJ2-7	-	-	CASGTGFYEQYF	TGTGCCAGCGGAACAGGGTTCTACGAGCAGTACTTC